Each of the 6 T cell receptor beta chains below was sequenced from the same sample in a study of cytotoxic CD8 clonotypes in ibrutinib-treated CLL. Here immunoSEQ multiplex PCR was the method, and the copy in TCRdb shows in-frame clones only, minus some. The sample contains about 130,000 clones, roughly 88% of which appear only once. Specimen: PBMCs, collected after 24 months of ibrutinib treatment. Receptors originate from a human donor with chronic lymphocytic leukemia.

The gene calls are TRBV7-3 and TRBJ2-5; either TRBD1 or TRBD2 may supply D (5 bases each). Germline V gene data show CDR1 as SGHTA and CDR2 as FQGTGA. This CDR3 comprises 15 residues. Trimming shortened V by 6 bases and J by 1 base, and 15 bases separated the two germline ends. The CDR3 nucleotides are TGTGCCAGCAGTTATACCGGGGCCGCCCAAGAGACCCAGTACTTC. Amino acids: CASSYTGAAQETQYF.

This clone has a single count. J is TRBJ2-5 and V is TRBV9; D could derive from TRBD1 or TRBD2 (5 bases each). The CDR3 extends over 15 amino acids. Trimming stripped 4 bases from V and 1 base from J, with 14 bases between. Germline V gives CDR1 SGDLS, CDR2 YYNGEE. The CDR3 reads CASSPSEGSQETQYF. For the CDR3, the DNA is TGTGCCAGCAGCCCATCTGAGGGGAGCCAAGAGACCCAGTACTTC.

The chain uses TRBV19 and TRBJ1-1, with D unclear. The CDR3 runs 13 residues. Trimming pared 5 bases from V and 1 base from J, leaving 8 bases between. CDR1 and CDR2 (germline): LNHDA, SQIVND (reference sequence). The CDR3 protein is CASSSGPNTEAFF. The CDR3 DNA is TGTGCCAGTAGTTCTGGACCGAACACTGAAGCTTTCTTT.

V and J are TRBV9 and TRBJ2-5; TRBD2 aligns across 9 bases. This CDR3 contains 14 residues. Trimming cost V 0 bases and J 4 bases; bases outside gene matches: 1. The germline V gene has CDR1 SGDLS and CDR2 YYNGEE. As DNA, the CDR3 is TGTGCCAGCAGCGTAGATAGCGGGAGAGAGACCCAGTACTTC. Translated, it gives CASSVDSGRETQYF.

This clone was found once. The V call is TRBV28, the J call TRBJ2-7; TRBD1 agrees at 8 bases. Germline V gives CDR1 MDHEN, CDR2 SYDVKM. The CDR3 loop spans 14 amino acids. The J segment lost 2 bases and the V segment lost 4 bases, leaving 4 bases of the junction unmatched. The chain's CDR3 is CASSYRTGTYEQYF. CDR3 in DNA: TGTGCCAGCAGTTACCGGACAGGGACCTACGAGCAGTACTTC.

V usage is TRBV28 and J usage is TRBJ2-1; D might be TRBD2 (5 bases). Germline V gives CDR1 MDHEN, CDR2 SYDVKM. The CDR3 has 14 residues. The germline V and J ends were trimmed by 8 bases and 4 bases, with 15 bases remaining between them. CDR3 sequence reads: CASFTSGKYNEQFF. DNA for the CDR3: TGTGCCAGCTTCACGAGCGGAAAATACAATGAGCAGTTCTTC. Variable domain in full (rest from reference TRBV28 and TRBJ2-1): DVKVTQSSRYLVKRTGEKVFLECVQDMDHENMFWYRQDPGLGLRLIYFSYDVKMKEKGDIPEGYSVSREKKERFSLILESASTNQTSMYLCASFTSGKYNEQFFGPGTRLTVL.